The 21 T cell receptor beta chains below all came from one sample that was sequenced in a study of blood T cell repertoires in COVID-19. Repertoires were generated with immunoSEQ multiplex PCR, while TCRdb's copy carries only in-frame clones and drops some. The repertoire has about 97,000 clones, around four fifths of them found once; the top ten carry 9.5% to 10%. The specimen was peripheral blood. The receptors stem from a man in his forties with active or convalescent COVID-19.

This clone was detected only a few times. This same CDR3 is encoded by further DNA sequences in the sample. The chain is built from TRBV29-1 and TRBJ1-2, with unresolved D. Trimming took 1 base from V and 2 from J, leaving 5 bases between them. The germline V gene has CDR1 SQVTM and CDR2 ANQGSEA. The CDR3 totals 12 residues. In nucleotides, the CDR3 is TGCAGCGTTGAAGCGGAGAACTATGGCTACACCTTC. It specifies CSVEAENYGYTF.

Only a few counts were recorded for this clone. The chain employs TRBV5-6 and TRBJ2-2; weak D call: TRBD1 (5 bases). Germline lookup yields CDR1 SGHDT and CDR2 YYEEEE. CDR3 length equals 16 residues. The V and J ends lost 4 bases and 3 bases respectively, with 16 bases between them. In DNA, the CDR3 is TGTGCCAGCAGCACCTACCCCAGGGTCGACACCGGGGAGCTGTTTTTT. Amino acid sequence: CASSTYPRVDTGELFF.

This rearrangement joins TRBV5-1 to TRBJ2-7; maybe TRBD2 (5 bases). The V gene lost 4 bases and the J gene lost 5 bases, with 13 bases spanning the gap. This CDR3 is built from 13 residues. Germline V gene lookup returns CDR1 SGHRS and CDR2 YFSETQ. CDR3 coding DNA: TGCGCCAGCAGCCCGCTAACTAGTAACGAGCAGTACTTC. Its translation is CASSPLTSNEQYF.

J is TRBJ1-5 and V is TRBV2, with 9 nucleotides matching TRBD1. V was clipped by 4 bases and J by 4 bases; unmatched bases: 5. The CDR3 loop spans 15 amino acids. Germline V gives CDR1 SNHLY, CDR2 FYNNEI. CDR3 DNA sequence: TGTGCCAGCAGTGTGGAAGGGACAGGGAATCAGCCCCAGCATTTT. This codes for CASSVEGTGNQPQHF.

This chain uses TRBV11-2 with TRBJ1-6; no clear D. The CDR3 runs 14 residues. Germline CDR1 is SGHAT and CDR2 is FQNNGV. V lost 6 bases and J lost 2, with 8 bases in between. The DNA of the CDR3 is TGTGCCAGCAGTTCCGCGCCCTATAATTCACCCCTCCACTTT. It codes for CASSSAPYNSPLHF.

By proportion, this clone is medium-sized (0.01 to 0.1%). This sequence joins TRBV5-1 and TRBJ2-1; TRBD2 matches 7 bases. V lost 4 bases, J lost 9 bases, and 10 bases stayed unmatched. CDR3 length: 14 residues. Germline CDR1 and CDR2: SGHRS and YFSETQ. Written as DNA, the CDR3 is TGCGCCAGCAGCATAGGGACTACCCTCGGTGAGCAGTTCTTC. This gives the protein CASSIGTTLGEQFF.

The chain is built from TRBV5-1 and TRBJ2-2; D gene ambiguous. Trimming pared 0 bases from V and 4 bases from J, leaving 16 bases between. The germline V gene has CDR1 SGHRS and CDR2 YFSETQ. The CDR3 totals 17 residues. This CDR3 is CASSLAHNMGPTGELFF. The CDR3 region has the DNA TGCGCCAGCAGCTTGGCACACAACATGGGCCCCACCGGGGAGCTGTTTTTT.

This chain uses TRBV5-1 with TRBJ2-5, with 15 bases lining up with TRBD2. The CDR3 loop spans 18 amino acids. The junction had 8 bases not matched to a gene; V was cut back by 4 bases and J by 1 base. Per germline, CDR1 SGHRS and CDR2 YFSETQ. CDR3 region: CASSVGTSGGRLQETQYF. Written as DNA, the CDR3 is TGCGCCAGCAGCGTTGGGACTAGCGGGGGGAGACTCCAAGAGACCCAGTACTTC.

The V gene is TRBV10-1, the J gene TRBJ1-4; 9 nucleotides align to TRBD1. Losses at the gene ends were 6 bases for V and 7 bases for J; bases not matched to a gene: 6. CDR3 length: 14 amino acids. Looked up from germline, CDR1 is WNHNN and CDR2 is SYGVQD (reference sequence). CDR3 in amino acids: CASRTGTGSEKLFF. CDR3 DNA sequence: TGCGCCAGCAGGACCGGGACAGGGAGTGAAAAACTGTTTTTT.

DNA for the CDR3: TGTGCCAGCAGCCCGGACAGGGACACTGAAGCTTTCTTT. Residues: CASSPDRDTEAFF. The V and J genes are TRBV25-1 and TRBJ1-1, with 8 bases identical to TRBD1. The CDR3 is 13 amino acids. The V segment lost 6 bases and the J segment 3 bases; nucleotides outside the gene matches: 3. CDR1 and CDR2 (germline): MGHDK, SYGVNS.

This chain connects TRBV11-1 to TRBJ2-1, with a tentative D call TRBD2 (5 bases). V lost 5 bases, J lost 8 bases, and 22 bases lay in between. The CDR3 covers 16 residues. Germline V lookup: CDR1 SGHAT, CDR2 FQDESV (reference sequence). As DNA, the CDR3 is TGTGCCAGCAGCATAAACAGCGGCGCCTTCGCGCATGAGCAGTTCTTC. Encoded protein: CASSINSGAFAHEQFF. Using reference TRBV11-1 and TRBJ2-1 for the parts outside the CDR3, the full variable domain is EAEVAQSPRYKITEKSQAVAFWCDPISGHATLYWYRQILGQGPELLVQFQDESVVDDSQLPKDRFSAERLKGVDSTLKIQPAELGDSAMYLCASSINSGAFAHEQFFGPGTRLTVL.

V usage is TRBV6-6 and J usage is TRBJ1-1; a weak D match, TRBD1 (5 bases). CDR1 MNHNY and CDR2 SVGAGI come from the germline V gene (reference sequence). Trimming took off 10 bases at V and 0 bases at J, with 12 bases between the two ends. This CDR3 spans 13 amino acids. The CDR3, as DNA: TGTGCCACGGAGACGGACATGAACACTGAAGCTTTCTTT. As protein: CATETDMNTEAFF.

This clone has only a few counts. The chain has TRBV7-7 and TRBJ1-4; 7 nucleotides line up with TRBD1. Germline-derived CDR1 and CDR2 are SSHAT and FNYEAQ (reference sequence). This CDR3 spans 15 amino acids. V lost 3 bases to trimming and J lost 3 bases; unmatched junction nucleotides: 4. The CDR3 spells CASSFGTDPNEKLFF. CDR3 coding DNA: TGTGCCAGCAGCTTCGGGACAGACCCTAATGAAAAACTGTTTTTT. Looking up the rest from reference TRBV7-7 and TRBJ1-4 gives the full variable domain: GAGVSQSPRYKVTKRGQDVTLRCDPISSHATLYWYQQALGQGPEFLTYFNYEAQPDKSGLPSDRFSAERPEGSISTLTIQRTEQRDSAMYRCASSFGTDPNEKLFFGSGTQLSVL.

V gene TRBV11-2 combines with J gene TRBJ2-2, with 7 nucleotides matching TRBD1. J gave up 6 bases and V 8 bases, and 18 bases lay outside the gene matches. Germline V gene sequence: CDR1 SGHAT, CDR2 FQNNGV. The CDR3 has 17 amino acids. The CDR3 loop reads CASASRASNRGSGELFF. The CDR3 nucleotides are TGTGCCAGCGCATCTCGGGCCAGTAACAGGGGATCCGGGGAGCTGTTTTTT.

The J gene is TRBJ1-6, the V gene TRBV27, with D hard to call. CDR3 length: 12 residues. The V end lost 6 bases, the J end lost 6 bases, and 6 bases lay between the germline ends. Looked up from germline, CDR1 is MNHEY and CDR2 is SMNVEV (reference sequence). For the CDR3, the DNA is TGTGCCAGCAGACGCAGTAATTCACCCCTCCACTTT. Translated, it gives CASRRSNSPLHF.

The rearrangement joins TRBV7-8 to TRBJ1-4, with 11 bases aligning to TRBD1. Germline CDR1 SGHVS, CDR2 FQNEAQ. The CDR3 runs to 14 residues. V was pared by 2 bases and J by 8 bases, with 1 base of the junction left unmatched. CDR3 loop: CASSLRDRGEKLFF. The CDR3 coding sequence is TGTGCCAGCAGCTTAAGGGACAGGGGGGAAAAACTGTTTTTT.

The chain recombines TRBV11-2 with TRBJ1-2; weak D call: TRBD1 (5 bases). Germline CDR1 reads SGHAT; CDR2 reads FQNNGV. This CDR3 is built from 15 residues. V lost 0 bases and J 3 bases, leaving 11 bases between the germline ends. The CDR3 reads CASSLEEGSHYGYTF. The DNA for the CDR3 is TGTGCCAGCAGCTTAGAGGAGGGGTCGCACTATGGCTACACCTTC.

This rearrangement joins TRBV11-2 to TRBJ2-1; D uncertain. Germline V gene lookup returns CDR1 SGHAT and CDR2 FQNNGV. The ends were cut back, 3 bases at V and 10 bases at J, with 16 bases in the middle. The CDR3 is made up of 14 amino acids. The CDR3 sequence is CASSFLLAYGEQFF. The CDR3 DNA reads as TGTGCCAGCAGCTTCCTCCTCGCGTACGGGGAGCAGTTCTTC.

The chain employs TRBV6-6 and TRBJ1-6; D gene unclear. CDR3 length equals 13 residues. Trimming shortened V by 8 bases and J by 10 bases, and 15 bases separated the two germline ends. The germline V gene encodes CDR1 MNHNY and CDR2 SVGAGI (reference sequence). CDR3 bases: TGTGCCAGCGCACTAGTAGCTGAGTCACCCCTCCACTTT. This encodes CASALVAESPLHF.

J is TRBJ2-1 and V is TRBV4-1, with 8 bases that match TRBD1. CDR1 MGHRA and CDR2 YSYEKL come from the germline V gene. The CDR3 covers 16 residues. Losses at the gene ends were 4 bases for V and 7 bases for J; bases not matched to a gene: 12. The CDR3 DNA reads as TGCGCCAGCAGCCTTTCGTCAGGGGGCGGGAAGAATGAGCAGTTCTTC. Translation: CASSLSSGGGKNEQFF.

This sequence joins TRBV7-3 and TRBJ2-3; D is undetermined. CDR1 and CDR2 (germline): SGHTA, FQGTGA. The germline V and J ends were trimmed by 5 bases and 4 bases, with 13 bases remaining between them. This CDR3 contains 14 residues. CDR3 bases: TGTGCCAGCAGCACCGGGTCTGGCGCAGATACGCAGTATTTT. It codes for CASSTGSGADTQYF. Looking up the rest from reference TRBV7-3 and TRBJ2-3 gives the full variable domain: GAGVSQTPSNKVTEKGKYVELRCDPISGHTALYWYRQSLGQGPEFLIYFQGTGAADDSGLPNDRFFAVRPEGSVSTLKIQRTERGDSAVYLCASSTGSGADTQYFGPGTRLTVL.